These 17 T cell receptor beta chains came from one sample sequenced in a study of blood T cell repertoires in COVID-19. The assay was immunoSEQ multiplex PCR, and TCRdb's table has in-frame clones only and misses some. This sample yields approximately 50,000 clones, of which more than 90% are seen a single time; around 3.7% belongs to the top ten. The sample was peripheral blood. The origin of the receptors is a human donor in a cohort sampled during active COVID-19.

V gene TRBV9 combines with J gene TRBJ2-6, with D maybe TRBD1 (5 bases). This CDR3 contains 15 residues. Germline V CDR1 and CDR2: SGDLS, YYNGEE. Trimming stripped 0 bases from V and 1 base from J, with 5 bases between. CDR3 in DNA: TGTGCCAGCAGCGTAGAGGGGTCTGGGGCCAACGTCCTGACTTTC. This encodes CASSVEGSGANVLTF.

This chain joins TRBV9 and TRBJ1-5; unclear D gene. The CDR3 spans 14 residues. Trimming stripped 1 base from V and 0 bases from J, with 5 bases between. Germline V gives CDR1 SGDLS, CDR2 YYNGEE. CDR3 DNA: TGTGCCAGCAGCGTATCGGGTAGCAATCAGCCCCAGCATTTT. Amino acid sequence: CASSVSGSNQPQHF. Complete variable domain (other parts from reference TRBV9 and TRBJ1-5): DSGVTQTPKHLITATGQRVTLRCSPRSGDLSVYWYQQSLDQGLQFLIQYYNGEERAKGNILERFSAQQFPDLHSELNLSSLELGDSALYFCASSVSGSNQPQHFGDGTRLSIL.

The J gene is TRBJ2-7, the V gene TRBV5-6; 10 bases line up with TRBD2. This CDR3 has 16 amino acids. Germline CDR1 reads SGHDT; CDR2 reads YYEEEE. With V trimmed by 0 bases and J by 5 bases, 8 bases remained unmatched. The chain's CDR3 is CASSLEGLLAGDEQYF. The CDR3 nucleotides are TGTGCCAGCAGCTTGGAGGGCCTCCTAGCGGGAGACGAGCAGTACTTC.

V gene TRBV9 combines with J gene TRBJ2-3, with TRBD2 matching 7 bases. J was trimmed by 2 bases and V by 3 bases; bases with no gene match: 6. CDR3 length: 15 residues. Germline V gives CDR1 SGDLS, CDR2 YYNGEE. Here the CDR3 reads CASSARDYYTDTQYF. CDR3 sequence (DNA): TGTGCCAGCAGCGCCCGGGACTACTACACAGATACGCAGTATTTT.

The chain uses TRBV4-1 and TRBJ2-5, with 10 bases that match TRBD1. Germline CDR1 reads MGHRA; CDR2 reads YSYEKL. V lost 4 bases and J lost 0; bases outside the gene matches: 5. The CDR3 spans 16 residues. CDR3 sequence reads: CASSPPDRGNQETQYF. CDR3 DNA sequence: TGCGCCAGCAGCCCCCCGGACAGGGGGAACCAAGAGACCCAGTACTTC.

The count of this clone is one. The rearrangement links TRBV19 to TRBJ2-2; TRBD1 matches at 8 bases. The germline CDR1 and CDR2 sequences are LNHDA and SQIVND (reference sequence). The CDR3 covers 18 residues. V lost 6 bases, J lost 3 bases, and 15 bases stayed unmatched. The CDR3 protein is CASRRTYLTGDDTGELFF. The CDR3 bases are TGTGCCAGTAGGCGAACCTATTTGACAGGGGATGACACCGGGGAGCTGTTTTTT.

The chain recombines TRBV24-1 with TRBJ2-2, with 7 bases lining up with TRBD1. CDR1 is KGHDR and CDR2 is SFDVKD in the germline V gene. V shed 4 bases and J 2 bases; nucleotides not matched to a gene: 6. The CDR3 totals 16 residues. The CDR3, as DNA: TGTGCCACCAGTGACACCGGGACAGCCAACACCGGGGAGCTGTTTTTT. Its protein is CATSDTGTANTGELFF.

The CDR3 region has the DNA TGTGCCAGTACCCTAAGGGCTACTAGCGGGGGGACCAGCGAGCAGTACTTC. Its protein product is CASTLRATSGGTSEQYF. V is TRBV19 and J is TRBJ2-7; 12 bases line up with TRBD2. Per germline, CDR1 LNHDA and CDR2 SQIVND (reference sequence). The CDR3 is 17 residues long. V gave up 7 bases and J gave up 6 bases; unmatched junction bases: 16.

The V call is TRBV28, the J call TRBJ2-7; 11 bases fit TRBD2. This CDR3 contains 15 residues. Germline CDR1 reads MDHEN; CDR2 reads SYDVKM. The V and J ends lost 5 bases and 2 bases, in that order; junction bases with no gene match: 5. CDR3 sequence (DNA): TGTGCCAGCAGTCCTGCTAGCGGGGGGACCTACGAGCAGTACTTC. Its translation: CASSPASGGTYEQYF.

The rearrangement joins TRBV11-3 to TRBJ1-5; perhaps TRBD1 as D (6 bases). Germline CDR1 SGHNT, CDR2 YENEEA. This CDR3 has 13 residues. With 5 bases removed from V and 5 bases from J, the gap between germline ends came to 10 bases. CDR3 DNA: TGTGCCAGCAGCCTGAACAGGGATCAGCCCCAGCATTTT. Amino acids: CASSLNRDQPQHF.

The chain has TRBV5-6 and TRBJ2-5; no clear D. V shed 2 bases and J shed 5 bases, with 10 bases lying between them. Germline assignment: CDR1 SGHDT and CDR2 YYEEEE. This CDR3 is built from 13 residues. The CDR3 bases are TGTGCCAGCAGCTTTGGCTTCGGGGAGACCCAGTACTTC. Translating gives CASSFGFGETQYF.

This clone was recorded only once. J is TRBJ2-1 and V is TRBV3-1 (or the pseudogene TRBV3-2); weak D call: TRBD1 (6 bases). The CDR3 contains 18 residues. Per germline, CDR1 LGHDT and CDR2 YNNKEL (reference sequence). V lost 0 bases and J 2 bases, leaving 17 bases between the germline ends. The DNA for the CDR3 is TGTGCCAGCAGCCAAGAACTGTCCCGGGACACCCCCTACAATGAGCAGTTCTTC. Translation: CASSQELSRDTPYNEQFF.

The V gene is TRBV28, the J gene TRBJ2-7, with D perhaps TRBD2 (7 bases). Deletions cut 2 bases from V and 5 bases from J, with 16 bases between. The CDR3 consists of 15 residues. Per the germline V gene, CDR1 is MDHEN and CDR2 is SYDVKM. CDR3 amino acids: CASSLGGALDHEQYV. The CDR3 nucleotides read TGTGCCAGCAGTTTAGGGGGGGCGCTCGATCACGAGCAGTACGTC.

The chain has TRBV2 and TRBJ1-6; no definite D call. The ends were cut back, 0 bases at V and 10 bases at J, with 10 bases in the middle. The CDR3 length is 14 residues. Germline-derived CDR1 and CDR2 are SNHLY and FYNNEI. The CDR3 here is CASSEAGARSPLHF. CDR3 sequence (DNA): TGTGCCAGCAGTGAAGCAGGCGCGCGGTCACCCCTCCACTTT.

The chain has TRBV27 and TRBJ1-2, with TRBD1 identical over 7 bases. The CDR3 is 13 residues long. CDR1 and CDR2 (germline): MNHEY, SMNVEV (reference sequence). After removal of 4 bases from V and 5 bases from J, the junction contained 4 bases not matched to a gene. The CDR3 spells CASSSPTGYGYTF. The CDR3 region has the DNA TGTGCCAGCAGTTCCCCGACAGGGTATGGCTACACCTTC.

This chain connects TRBV19 to TRBJ2-5; tentatively, D is TRBD1 (5 bases). Deletions cut 5 bases from V and 3 bases from J, with 16 bases between. The germline V gene has CDR1 LNHDA and CDR2 SQIVND (reference sequence). The CDR3 is 15 residues long. The CDR3 DNA reads as TGTGCCAGTAGTCGCACCAGGGATAGGGAAGAGACCCAGTACTTC. Translation: CASSRTRDREETQYF.

The chain carries TRBV11-2 and TRBJ2-1, with D possibly TRBD2 on 6 matching bases. Looked up from germline, CDR1 is SGHAT and CDR2 is FQNNGV. The CDR3 has 16 amino acids. V lost 4 bases, J lost 2 bases, and 15 bases lay in between. The CDR3 spells CASSSGTPTAYNEQFF. Here the CDR3 DNA reads TGTGCCAGCAGCTCCGGGACTCCCACCGCCTACAATGAGCAGTTCTTC.